This T cell receptor beta chain was found in a study of blood T cell repertoires in COVID-19. Germline V lookup: CDR1 LNHDA, CDR2 SQIVND (reference sequence). Trimming removed 5 bases from V and 2 bases from J, with 21 bases in between. CDR3 length equals 17 residues. Here immunoSEQ multiplex PCR was the method, and the copy in TCRdb shows in-frame clones only, minus some. The sample includes about 250,000 clones, around nine tenths of them seen just once. Those who participated ranged in age from about 18 to 95 years and resided in 24 US areas. Sample: PBMCs or T cells enriched from blood (not recorded which). The chain has TRBV19 and TRBJ1-2; a weak D match, TRBD1 (5 bases). This TCR was recovered from a woman aged 50 to 65 who had recovered from COVID-19. The CDR3, as DNA: TGTGCCAGTAGTCAAGCCTGGTTTTTTCAGGGAAACTATGGCTACACCTTC. Its translation is CASSQAWFFQGNYGYTF.